This T cell receptor (beta chain) derives from a study of CD8 T cells in Susac syndrome. Germline values: CDR1 SGHNT, CDR2 YYREEE (reference sequence). The junction had 14 bases not matched to a gene; V was cut back by 5 bases and J by 7 bases. The CDR3 length is 15 residues. An amount of RNA that ranged from roughly 0.5 to 1 ug was reverse transcribed with random hexamers. The amplification used immunoSEQ multiplex PCR on TCR beta CDR3; it spanned 54 Vbeta and 13 Jbeta. TCRdb reanalysed the immunoSEQ multiplex PCR reads using MiXCR and keeps one entry per CDR3 protein. The sample has approximately 150,000 distinct CDR3 sequences, roughly 95% seen once; the top ten hold 0.065% to 0.1%.

The receptor was derived from a human donor with Susac syndrome. The chain links TRBV5-4 to TRBJ1-2; 7 bases map to TRBD1. Sequencing was carried out using CD4+ T cells from PBMCs. The CDR3 region is CASRQSQGIQFGYTF. The CDR3 coding sequence is TGTGCCAGCAGACAGTCACAGGGGATCCAGTTTGGCTACACCTTC.